This T cell receptor (beta chain) was profiled in a study of blood T cell repertoires in COVID-19. Sequencing used immunoSEQ multiplex PCR; TCRdb keeps in-frame clones, though not all of them. The sample lists 90,000 to 100,000 clones; 87% were seen once. The sample holds a few counts of this clone. This CDR3 comprises 13 residues. The J segment lost 5 bases and the V segment lost 7 bases, leaving 3 bases of the junction unmatched. The V and J genes are TRBV12-3 or TRBV12-4 and TRBJ2-2; 8 bases line up with TRBD2. Sequenced sample: peripheral blood. The TCR comes from a man between 65 and 80 years old with acute or convalescent COVID-19. This CDR3 is CASNQRETGELFF. CDR3 DNA: TGTGCCAGCAACCAGCGGGAGACCGGGGAGCTGTTTTTT.